This T cell receptor beta chain was captured in a study of blood T cell repertoires in COVID-19. Study summary: Both acute and convalescent COVID-19 samples were obtained from the United States, Italy and Spain. Nucleic acid was either cDNA or gDNA, and it came from T cells, B-cell-depleted T cells, or PBMCs.

Details on this clone: At one of its ends the junction is not consistent with the germline gene, which may arise from a read error. Other DNA sequences from this sample encode an identical CDR3 as well.

CDR1 is MNHEY and CDR2 is SVGAGI in the germline V gene. This CDR3 spans 15 amino acids. Per the original methods: Estimation of nucleated cell counts relied on the amplification of reference gene primers. The method was immunoSEQ multiplex PCR; TCRdb's version includes in-frame clones alone and lacks a portion of them. D and trimming were read from the DNA, whereas the V and J calls and clone size are those reported in that table. Altogether 90,000 to 120,000 clones are present, about three quarters being singletons, with the ten largest covering 4.3%. This receptor was obtained from an older man with acute or convalescent COVID-19. This chain joins TRBV6-5 and TRBJ2-5; 12 nucleotides line up with TRBD2. Sequencing was done on a sample of peripheral blood. In nucleotides, the CDR3 is TGCGCCAGCAGCTTCCCTAGCGGGGGGGCGGAGACCCAGTACTTC. Translated: CASSFPSGGAETQYF.